This record looks at one T cell receptor beta chain sequence and its context. Its antigen is unknown. The germline V gene has CDR1 SGHNT and CDR2 YYREEE (reference sequence). The V end was cut by 0 bases, the J end by 1 base, with 10 bases between. CDR3 length equals 15 residues. These data belong to a study of OX40 agonist ivuxolimab in advanced cancers. Assay used: immunoSEQ multiplex PCR; TCRdb lists only in-frame clones, some missing. The table shows about 82,000 clones, with roughly 86% occurring only once. General study points: Antigens targeted by the expanded peripheral T cells were not determined.

The starting material was CD4+ or CD8+ T cells sorted from blood, obtained in a trial of the OX40 agonist ivuxolimab. This sequence was found in an adult with an advanced solid tumor such as melanoma, head and neck, liver or kidney cancer. This chain connects TRBV5-4 to TRBJ2-5; D gene unclear. In DNA form, the CDR3 reads TGTGCCAGCAGCTTGGTAGGGCCAGCCCAAGAGACCCAGTACTTC. Its translation is CASSLVGPAQETQYF. Full variable domain (remainder filled in from reference TRBV5-4 and TRBJ2-5): ETGVTQSPTHLIKTRGQQVTLRCSSQSGHNTVSWYQQALGQGPQFIFQYYREEENGRGNFPPRFSGLQFPNYSSELNVNALELDDSALYLCASSLVGPAQETQYFGPGTRLLVL.